Detailed here is one T cell receptor (beta chain). What it binds is not known. Treatment here: roughly 20 received Ad26.COV2.S at low or high dose, single or two shots; 5 received placebo; per-sample allocation not given. Samples analyzed were those drawn on day 63 after the first vaccine or placebo injection. The assay was immunoSEQ multiplex PCR, and TCRdb's table has in-frame clones only and misses some. The sample lists roughly 700,000 clones, 89% occurring once. This specimen comes from a study of Ad26.COV2.S vaccination and SARS-CoV-2 variants. Broader study findings: Reported post-vaccination CD8+ and CD4+ T cell responses to spike showed substantial breadth.

Sample: peripheral blood, taken in a trial of Ad26.COV2.S vaccine versus placebo. This receptor was identified in a person aged 18-60 years who received the Ad26.COV2.S COVID-19 vaccine or a placebo.

The CDR3 DNA is TGTGCCAGCAGCCACAGGACAGGGGGCGCAGAGACCCAGTACTTC. Translation gives CASSHRTGGAETQYF. This chain links TRBV3-1 (or the pseudogene TRBV3-2) with TRBJ2-5, with 11 positions matching TRBD1. The germline V gene has CDR1 LGHDT and CDR2 YNNKEL (reference sequence). This CDR3 spans 15 amino acids. V dropped 3 bases and J dropped 4; count of bases not matched to a gene: 4.